Listed below are T cell receptor beta chains from one sample, sequenced in a study of T cells expressing NK-cell markers. Using the 5' RACE reads, TCRdb records one entry per CDR3 protein without DNA. This table holds 200,000 to 300,000 distinct CDR3 sequences. The sample taken for sequencing was blood T cells: a sorted CD56 or NKG2C T cell subset, CD4+ or CD8+ T cells, or bulk PBMC T cells (not recorded which). The receptor set was obtained from a man between 18 and 35 years old in good health. Both conserved end residues are part of each CDR3. The order of the fields is J gene, V gene, CDR3 protein.

>TRBJ1-4|TRBV3-1
CASSPGGGRRANEKLFF
>TRBJ2-3|TRBV10-3
CAISESIARSSTDTQYF
>TRBJ2-7|TRBV12-3/TRBV12-4
CASSKGTPLTYEQYF
>TRBJ2-3|TRBV12-3/TRBV12-4
CASRLRTSGSGDTQYF
>TRBJ2-1|TRBV5-6
CASSPGGAPPNEQFF
>TRBJ2-1|TRBV11-2
CASSLLRTGGGEQFF
>TRBJ1-2|TRBV7-2
CASSPRGANYGYTF
>TRBJ2-1|TRBV6-5
CASSYSRQPYNEQFF
>TRBJ2-1|TRBV11-1
CASSLVRDIGEQFF
>TRBJ2-3|TRBV4-3
CASSPGTGGTDTQYF
>TRBJ2-1|TRBV29-1
CSVEGAGVYNEQFF
>TRBJ2-1|TRBV25-1
CASSWATIAHNEQFF
>TRBJ2-7|TRBV12-3/TRBV12-4
CASSTTGGTVYEQYF
>TRBJ1-2|TRBV10-3
CAISGNSYGYTF
>TRBJ2-4|TRBV20-1
CSASWEAKNIQYF
>TRBJ2-3|TRBV5-1
CASSLGGSSSTDTQYF
>TRBJ2-1|TRBV7-2
CASSLVMTGRGNEQFF
>TRBJ1-2|TRBV2
CASSETTNYGYTF
>TRBJ1-1|TRBV10-3
CAMRRDRDNTEAFF
>TRBJ2-1|TRBV5-1
CASSLAESSNEQFF
>TRBJ1-5|TRBV4-2
CASSQEVSNQPQHF
>TRBJ2-1|TRBV6-5
CASSYGRTVRTNEQFF
>TRBJ2-1|TRBV19
CASSALPSGNFYNEQFF
>TRBJ2-2|TRBV27
CASQPLPAVGELFF